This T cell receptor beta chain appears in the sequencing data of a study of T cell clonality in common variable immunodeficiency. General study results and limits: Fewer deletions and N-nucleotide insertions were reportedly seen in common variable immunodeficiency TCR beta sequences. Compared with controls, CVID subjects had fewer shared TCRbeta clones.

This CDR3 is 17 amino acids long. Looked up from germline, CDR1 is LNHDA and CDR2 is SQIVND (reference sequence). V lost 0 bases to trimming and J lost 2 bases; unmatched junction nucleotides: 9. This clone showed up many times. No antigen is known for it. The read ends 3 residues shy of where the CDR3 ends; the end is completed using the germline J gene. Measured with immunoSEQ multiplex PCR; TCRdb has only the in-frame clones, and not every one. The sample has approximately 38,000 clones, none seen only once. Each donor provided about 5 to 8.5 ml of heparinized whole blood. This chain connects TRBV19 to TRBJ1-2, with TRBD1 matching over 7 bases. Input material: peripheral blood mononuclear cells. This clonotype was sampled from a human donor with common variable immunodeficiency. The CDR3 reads CASSIDRGTGANYGYTF. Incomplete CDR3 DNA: TGTGCCAGTAGTATAGATAGGGGAACAGGGGCCAACTATGGC. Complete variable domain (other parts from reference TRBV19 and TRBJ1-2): DGGITQSPKYLFRKEGQNVTLSCEQNLNHDAMYWYRQDPGQGLRLIYYSQIVNDFQKGDIAEGYSVSREKKESFPLTVTSAQKNPTAFYLCASSIDRGTGANYGYTFGSGTRLTVV.